The 27 T cell receptor beta chains given below trace back to one sample, sequenced in a study of cytomegalovirus exposure and HLA in healthy donors. Researchers ran the PCR with 60 Vbeta and 13 Jbeta primers. Here immunoSEQ multiplex PCR was the method, and the copy in TCRdb shows in-frame clones only, minus some. This sample contains tens of thousands of clones. The material sequenced was PBMCs. All receptors derive from a man aged 45 to 65 in good health and CMV-seronegative.

The V call is TRBV7-3, the J call TRBJ1-6; the D is unclear. Per germline, CDR1 SGHTA and CDR2 FQGTGA. CDR3 length: 13 residues. V dropped 2 bases and J dropped 7 bases, with 6 bases sitting between them. The CDR3 bases are TGTGCCAGCAGCTTAGACTTAAATTCACCCCTCCACTTT. Encoded protein: CASSLDLNSPLHF. Combining the CDR3 with reference TRBV7-3 and TRBJ1-6 gives the whole variable domain GAGVSQTPSNKVTEKGKYVELRCDPISGHTALYWYRQSLGQGPEFLIYFQGTGAADDSGLPNDRFFAVRPEGSVSTLKIQRTERGDSAVYLCASSLDLNSPLHFGNGTRLTVT.

The V call is TRBV2, the J call TRBJ1-1; possible D gene TRBD1, 6 bases. Trimming removed 6 bases from V and 1 base from J, with 12 bases in between. The CDR3 is 14 residues long. Germline V lookup: CDR1 SNHLY, CDR2 FYNNEI. The CDR3: CASRVRGRNTEAFF. The CDR3 nucleotides are TGTGCCAGCAGGGTCAGGGGTAGGAACACTGAAGCTTTCTTT.

This chain uses TRBV28 with TRBJ1-4; D remains unclear. The CDR3 has 12 amino acids. Germline lookup yields CDR1 MDHEN and CDR2 SYDVKM. The ends were cut back, 2 bases at V and 8 bases at J, with 6 bases in the middle. The CDR3 DNA sequence: TGTGCCAGCAGTTTAAACTGGGAAAAACTGTTTTTT. As protein: CASSLNWEKLFF. The variable domain in full, with the rest retrieved from reference TRBV28 and TRBJ1-4, is DVKVTQSSRYLVKRTGEKVFLECVQDMDHENMFWYRQDPGLGLRLIYFSYDVKMKEKGDIPEGYSVSREKKERFSLILESASTNQTSMYLCASSLNWEKLFFGSGTQLSVL.

The rearrangement uses TRBV6-5 and TRBJ2-7; the match to TRBD1 covers 7 bases. With 5 bases clipped from V and 0 bases from J, the junction kept 4 bases outside the gene matches. This CDR3 comprises 14 residues. Germline lookup yields CDR1 MNHEY and CDR2 SVGAGI. The CDR3 region is CASSGTGVSYEQYF. CDR3 DNA sequence: TGTGCCAGCAGTGGTACAGGGGTCTCCTACGAGCAGTACTTC.

V is TRBV28 and J is TRBJ1-5; D gene unclear. The germline CDR1 and CDR2 sequences are MDHEN and SYDVKM. The V gene lost 2 bases and the J gene lost 6 bases, with 5 bases spanning the gap. The CDR3 runs 12 residues. CDR3 in DNA: TGTGCCAGCAGTTTAGACTCTCAGCCCCAGCATTTT. This encodes CASSLDSQPQHF.

This rearrangement joins TRBV5-4 to TRBJ1-5; the D gene is possibly TRBD1 (6 bases). Trimming stripped 3 bases from V and 3 bases from J, with 10 bases between. Germline loops: CDR1 SGHNT, CDR2 YYREEE (reference sequence). The CDR3 covers 14 residues. Here the CDR3 DNA reads TGTGCCAGCAGCTCGGACAGACACAATCAGCCCCAGCATTTT. Residues: CASSSDRHNQPQHF.

The J gene is TRBJ1-4, the V gene TRBV19, with a weak D call TRBD1 (6 bases). The CDR3 extends over 16 amino acids. V shed 9 bases and J shed 0 bases, with 17 bases lying between them. Germline CDR1 LNHDA, CDR2 SQIVND (reference sequence). CDR3 residues: CASRRGGRATNEKLFF. As DNA, the CDR3 is TGTGCCAGCAGGAGGGGGGGACGGGCAACTAATGAAAAACTGTTTTTT.

V and J are TRBV6-5 and TRBJ2-7; tentatively, D is TRBD1 (7 bases). This CDR3 has 13 residues. V was trimmed by 2 bases and J by 6 bases, leaving 11 bases between them. In germline, CDR1 is MNHEY, CDR2 SVGAGI. The chain's CDR3 is CASSYQGGGEQYF. The CDR3 nucleotides are TGTGCCAGCAGTTACCAGGGGGGTGGCGAGCAGTACTTC.

The V call is TRBV19, the J call TRBJ1-5, with 12 positions matching TRBD1. Germline V CDR1 and CDR2: LNHDA, SQIVND (reference sequence). The CDR3 extends over 17 amino acids. V gave up 6 bases and J gave up 5 bases; unmatched junction bases: 11. CDR3 bases: TGTGCCAGTAGGGGACATACCGGGACAGGGGGCGATCAGCCCCAGCATTTT. Amino acids: CASRGHTGTGGDQPQHF.

The genes are TRBV6-5 and TRBJ2-3; D gene uncertain. The V end was cut by 2 bases, the J end by 1 base, with 4 bases between. Germline loops: CDR1 MNHEY, CDR2 SVGAGI. CDR3 length: 13 residues. The CDR3 sequence: CASSYRGTDTQYF. The CDR3 DNA reads TGTGCCAGCAGTTACCGGGGCACAGATACGCAGTATTTT.

The CDR3 reads CASSLPQGSQETQYF. The DNA of the CDR3 is TGTGCCAGCAGCTTACCCCAGGGCTCGCAAGAGACCCAGTACTTC. The genes are TRBV5-5 and TRBJ2-5, with D possibly TRBD1 on 5 matching bases. CDR3 length: 15 amino acids. Germline V gene data show CDR1 as SGHKS and CDR2 as YYEKEE (reference sequence). Trimming removed 2 bases at V and 2 bases at J, with 13 bases between. Together with reference TRBV5-5 and TRBJ2-5, the CDR3 gives the full variable domain: DAGVTQSPTHLIKTRGQQVTLRCSPISGHKSVSWYQQVLGQGPQFIFQYYEKEERGRGNFPDRFSARQFPNYSSELNVNALLLGDSALYLCASSLPQGSQETQYFGPGTRLLVL.

The rearrangement links TRBV5-1 to TRBJ1-1, with 8 bases matching TRBD1. The J segment lost 5 bases and the V segment lost 2 bases, leaving 2 bases of the junction unmatched. Germline CDR1 and CDR2: SGHRS and YFSETQ. The length of the CDR3 is 13 residues. The CDR3 is CASSLRQGTEAFF. CDR3 coding DNA: TGCGCCAGCAGCTTAAGACAGGGGACTGAAGCTTTCTTT.

The chain links TRBV5-1 to TRBJ1-6; D gene unclear. From germline, CDR1 is SGHRS and CDR2 YFSETQ. The CDR3 has 17 residues. Deletions cut 0 bases from V and 0 bases from J, with 10 bases between. The CDR3 coding sequence is TGCGCCAGCAGCTTGGCCTTGGAGAGCTCCTATAATTCACCCCTCCACTTT. It is translated as CASSLALESSYNSPLHF.

This chain's CDR3 is CASSLRTQGTEAFF. In nucleotides, the CDR3 is TGTGCCAGCAGTCTCCGGACACAGGGCACTGAAGCTTTCTTT. J is TRBJ1-1 and V is TRBV6-5, with D perhaps TRBD1 (6 bases). Germline values: CDR1 MNHEY, CDR2 SVGAGI. The V and J ends lost 5 bases and 4 bases respectively, with 14 bases between them. The CDR3 length is 14 residues.

The chain combines TRBV6-1 with TRBJ2-3; TRBD1 agrees at 9 bases. The CDR3 runs 15 residues. From germline, CDR1 is MNHNS and CDR2 SASEGT. V lost 6 bases and J lost 5; bases outside the gene matches: 9. CDR3 amino acids: CASRSAQGAGDTQYF. CDR3 nucleotides: TGTGCCAGCAGGAGTGCACAGGGGGCCGGAGATACGCAGTATTTT.

V usage is TRBV18 and J usage is TRBJ2-6; 7 bases align to TRBD1. Per the germline V gene, CDR1 is KGHSH and CDR2 is LQKENI. The trim removed 3 bases at V and 0 bases at J, leaving 11 bases unmatched. This CDR3 has 19 residues. The CDR3: CASSPRTPTGNSGANVLTF. The CDR3 nucleotides are TGTGCCAGCTCACCCCGGACCCCGACAGGGAACTCTGGGGCCAACGTCCTGACTTTC.

The chain carries TRBV2 and TRBJ2-7; 8 positions match TRBD1. Unmatched junction bases numbered 2, after V lost 5 bases and J lost 5 bases. In germline, CDR1 is SNHLY, CDR2 FYNNEI. The CDR3 consists of 12 residues. CDR3 in DNA: TGTGCCAGCAGTTGGACAGGGAACGAGCAGTACTTC. Translated, it gives CASSWTGNEQYF. Full variable domain (outside the CDR3, taken from reference TRBV2 and TRBJ2-7): EPEVTQTPSHQVTQMGQEVILRCVPISNHLYFYWYRQILGQKVEFLVSFYNNEISEKSEIFDDQFSVERPDGSNFTLKIRSTKLEDSAMYFCASSWTGNEQYFGPGTRLTVT.

The chain couples TRBV30 to TRBJ2-1; 9 positions agree with TRBD1. The CDR3 is 15 amino acids. V shed 5 bases and J 0 bases; nucleotides not matched to a gene: 5. From germline, CDR1 is GTSNPN and CDR2 SVGIG (reference sequence). The CDR3 region has the DNA TGTGCCTGGGGGGGGGACAGGGACTCCTACAATGAGCAGTTCTTC. Translating it yields CAWGGDRDSYNEQFF.

J is TRBJ2-2 and V is TRBV5-4; D is uncertain. From germline, CDR1 is SGHNT and CDR2 YYREEE (reference sequence). The ends were cut back, 4 bases at V and 1 base at J, with 14 bases in the middle. CDR3 length equals 16 residues. The CDR3 nucleotides read TGTGCCAGCAGCCCCCCCCGAAGGAGGAACACCGGGGAGCTGTTTTTT. Its translation: CASSPPRRRNTGELFF.

DNA for the CDR3: TGCGCCAGCAGCTTGTACGGGATCAGGATGGATACGCAGTATTTT. It codes for CASSLYGIRMDTQYF. This chain connects TRBV5-1 to TRBJ2-3; TRBD2 might be the D (5 bases). The CDR3 length is 15 residues. CDR1 is SGHRS and CDR2 is YFSETQ in the germline V gene. V lost 1 base and J 6 bases, leaving 15 bases between the germline ends.

V usage is TRBV5-1 and J usage is TRBJ2-1; TRBD2 matches at 7 bases. The length of the CDR3 is 15 residues. Trimming took 2 bases from V and 5 from J; bases not matched to a gene: 7. Germline lookup yields CDR1 SGHRS and CDR2 YFSETQ. The CDR3 sequence is CASSLSLADHNEQFF. The CDR3 DNA follows: TGCGCCAGCAGCTTAAGCCTAGCGGATCACAATGAGCAGTTCTTC.

The V and J genes are TRBV9 and TRBJ1-6; no clear D. Deletions cut 6 bases from V and 7 bases from J, with 11 bases between. CDR1 and CDR2 from the germline V gene are SGDLS and YYNGEE. CDR3 length: 13 amino acids. Here the CDR3 DNA reads TGTGCCAGCAACCTCCTCGGGAATTCACCCCTCCACTTT. This codes for CASNLLGNSPLHF. The variable domain in full, completed from reference TRBV9 and TRBJ1-6, reads DSGVTQTPKHLITATGQRVTLRCSPRSGDLSVYWYQQSLDQGLQFLIQYYNGEERAKGNILERFSAQQFPDLHSELNLSSLELGDSALYFCASNLLGNSPLHFGNGTRLTVT.

This chain links TRBV6-4 with TRBJ1-1; D possibly corresponds to TRBD1 (5 bases). CDR1 is MRHNA, CDR2 SNTAGT, per germline. The length of the CDR3 is 14 residues. V was clipped by 6 bases and J by 4 bases, with 15 bases between them. CDR3 nucleotides: TGTGCCAGCAGATCAGGGCCGAGAGGCACTGAAGCTTTCTTT. Protein product: CASRSGPRGTEAFF.

The genes are TRBV29-1 and TRBJ1-5; 9 nucleotides agree with TRBD1. The CDR3 is 14 residues long. In germline, CDR1 is SQVTM, CDR2 ANQGSEA. Trimming at V came to 7 bases and at J to 4 bases, leaving 8 bases not matched to a gene. The CDR3 DNA sequence: TGCAGCGCCAAAATCGACAGGGGGAATCAGCCCCAGCATTTT. It specifies CSAKIDRGNQPQHF.

This chain uses TRBV7-2 with TRBJ2-7, with a tentative D call TRBD1 (5 bases). The CDR3 is 15 residues long. V shed 5 bases and J shed 3 bases, with 17 bases lying between them. Germline-derived CDR1 and CDR2 are SGHTA and FQGNSA. CDR3 bases: TGTGCCAGCAGCCCAGCAGGGAACAGGTTCTACGAGCAGTACTTC. Encoded protein: CASSPAGNRFYEQYF.

V usage is TRBV2 and J usage is TRBJ2-3; 8 nucleotides match TRBD2. CDR3 length equals 15 residues. Germline loops: CDR1 SNHLY, CDR2 FYNNEI. The ends lost 5 bases at V and 2 bases at J; junction bases unmatched: 6. The CDR3 spells CASSPAGGHTDTQYF. Written as DNA, the CDR3 is TGTGCCAGCAGTCCCGCGGGGGGACACACAGATACGCAGTATTTT.

The chain uses TRBV6-5 and TRBJ2-7; TRBD2 might be the D (6 bases). V was cut by 6 bases and J by 3 bases, with 6 bases left in between. The CDR3 runs 11 residues. Germline V gives CDR1 MNHEY, CDR2 SVGAGI. The chain's CDR3 is CASRTSYEQYF. The CDR3 coding sequence is TGTGCCAGCAGGACTAGCTACGAGCAGTACTTC.